These T cell receptor beta chains were read from a single sample in a study of CD4+ T cells in melanoma. Some clones are missing from TCRdb's copy, which holds only in-frame ones; the method was immunoSEQ multiplex PCR. The table includes tens of thousands of clones, more than 60% detected once. Source material: tumor tissue. Receptor source: a human donor with melanoma. Both conserved end residues are part of each CDR3. D genes are given only for firm matches. Rows give clone size only sometimes, using once, few, many, or a class for an expanded clone.

v_call,cdr3_length,clone_size,d_call,j_call,cdr3_aa,cdr3_nt
TRBV5-3,18,once,NA,TRBJ1-6,CARSWVGTPYIMDSPLHF,TGTGCCAGAAGCTGGGTGGGGACCCCATATATTATGGATTCACCCCTCCACTTT
TRBV11-3,16,NA,NA,TRBJ1-5,CASSLVQGTDNQPQHF,TGTGCCAGCAGCTTAGTTCAGGGGACGGACAATCAGCCCCAGCATTTT
TRBV6-5,13,NA,NA,TRBJ1-1,CASSYSTVFEAFF,TGTGCCAGCAGTTACTCGACAGTTTTTGAAGCTTTCTTT
TRBV12-5,18,NA,TRBD2,TRBJ2-5,CASGLVTGASGGQETQYF,TGTGCTAGTGGTTTGGTAACGGGGGCTAGCGGGGGCCAAGAGACCCAGTACTTC
TRBV19,15,NA,TRBD1,TRBJ1-2,CASRLRGQGNYGYTF,TGTGCCAGTAGACTCCGGGGACAGGGGAACTATGGCTACACCTTC
TRBV7-8,13,NA,NA,TRBJ2-7,CASSSVGGYEQYF,TGTGCCAGCAGCTCCGTGGGGGGTTACGAGCAGTACTTC
TRBV6-1,11,NA,NA,TRBJ1-6,CASSENSPLHF,TGTGCCAGCAGTGAGAATTCACCCCTCCACTTT
TRBV5-6,12,NA,NA,TRBJ2-7,CASSFPGYEQYF,TGTGCCAGCAGCTTCCCCGGCTACGAGCAGTACTTC
TRBV4-2,15,NA,NA,TRBJ1-3,CASAPGGVSGNTIYF,TGTGCCAGCGCCCCCGGGGGGGTCTCTGGAAACACCATATATTTT
TRBV7-3,20,few,TRBD1,TRBJ1-1,CASSLQGMFGTGASNTEAFF,TGTGCCAGCAGCTTACAGGGTATGTTCGGGACAGGCGCCTCGAACACTGAAGCTTTCTTT
TRBV5-5,15,NA,NA,TRBJ2-7,CASSNPLQGAYEQYF,TGTGCCAGCAGCAACCCCCTACAGGGAGCCTACGAGCAGTACTTC
TRBV18,16,NA,NA,TRBJ1-4,CASSPKTNGVNEKLFF,TGTGCCAGCTCACCAAAAACGAATGGAGTTAATGAAAAACTGTTTTTT
TRBV7-9,15,NA,TRBD2,TRBJ2-5,CASSFPTSGAETQYF,TGTGCCAGCAGCTTCCCGACTAGCGGGGCTGAGACCCAGTACTTC
TRBV15,15,medium-sized,NA,TRBJ1-2,CATSSRKSFNYGYTF,TGTGCCACCAGCAGCAGAAAGAGTTTTAACTATGGCTACACCTTC
TRBV5-4,16,NA,TRBD2,TRBJ2-3,CASSLAGASGTDTQYF,TGTGCCAGCAGCTTGGCCGGGGCTAGCGGGACAGATACGCAGTATTTT
TRBV9,16,medium-sized,TRBD1,TRBJ1-1,CASSVEPGDRDDEAFF,TGTGCCAGCAGCGTAGAGCCAGGTGACAGGGATGATGAAGCTTTCTTT